This T cell receptor beta chain appears in the sequencing data of a study of cytomegalovirus exposure and HLA in healthy donors. Trimming pared 4 bases from V and 7 bases from J, leaving 17 bases between. The CDR3 runs 15 residues. From germline, CDR1 is SGHRS and CDR2 YFSETQ. Sequencing was performed with immunoSEQ multiplex PCR; in TCRdb, only in-frame clones are kept and a portion is missing. The sample has 220,000 or so clones; 65% to 85% are singletons. General observations from the study: The authors listed over 150 TCR beta chains as cytomegalovirus-associated. According to reports, the classifier identified cytomegalovirus status with high specificity and sensitivity.

Turning to this clone: What it binds is unknown.

The genes are TRBV5-1 and TRBJ1-4, with D perhaps TRBD1 (5 bases). This clonotype was sampled from a woman aged 25 to 45 in good health and CMV-seropositive. The sample was PBMCs. Here the CDR3 DNA reads TGCGCCAGCAGCCCGACGGGGGTTCAAGGTGAAAAACTGTTTTTT. Protein: CASSPTGVQGEKLFF.